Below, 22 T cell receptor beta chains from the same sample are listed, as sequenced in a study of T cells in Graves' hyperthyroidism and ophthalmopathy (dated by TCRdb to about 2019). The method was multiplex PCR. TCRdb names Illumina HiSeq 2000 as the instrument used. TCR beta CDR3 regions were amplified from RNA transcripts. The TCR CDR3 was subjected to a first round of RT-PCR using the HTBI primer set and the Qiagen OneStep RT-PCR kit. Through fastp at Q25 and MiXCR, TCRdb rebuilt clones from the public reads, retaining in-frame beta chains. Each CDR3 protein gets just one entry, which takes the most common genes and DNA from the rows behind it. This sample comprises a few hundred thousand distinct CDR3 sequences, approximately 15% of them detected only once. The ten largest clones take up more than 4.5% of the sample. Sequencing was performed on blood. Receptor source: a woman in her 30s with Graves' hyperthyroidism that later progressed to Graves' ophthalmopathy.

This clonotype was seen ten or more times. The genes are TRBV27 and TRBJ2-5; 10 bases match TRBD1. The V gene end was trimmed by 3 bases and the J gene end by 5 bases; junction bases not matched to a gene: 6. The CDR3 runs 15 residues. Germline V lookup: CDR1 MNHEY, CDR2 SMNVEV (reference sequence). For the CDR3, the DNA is TGTGCCAGCAGTTTCCTGACAGGGGGCGGGGAGACCCAGTACTTC. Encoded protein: CASSFLTGGGETQYF.

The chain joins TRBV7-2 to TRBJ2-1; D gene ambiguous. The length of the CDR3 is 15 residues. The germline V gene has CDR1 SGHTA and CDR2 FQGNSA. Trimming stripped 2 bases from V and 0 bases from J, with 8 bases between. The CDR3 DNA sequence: TGTGCCAGCAGCTTAAAAACAGACTCCTACAATGAGCAGTTCTTC. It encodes CASSLKTDSYNEQFF. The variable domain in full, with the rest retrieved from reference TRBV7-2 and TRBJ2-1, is GAGVSQSPSNKVTEKGKDVELRCDPISGHTALYWYRQSLGQGLEFLIYFQGNSAPDKSGLPSDRFSAERTGGSVSTLTIQRTQQEDSAVYLCASSLKTDSYNEQFFGPGTRLTVL.

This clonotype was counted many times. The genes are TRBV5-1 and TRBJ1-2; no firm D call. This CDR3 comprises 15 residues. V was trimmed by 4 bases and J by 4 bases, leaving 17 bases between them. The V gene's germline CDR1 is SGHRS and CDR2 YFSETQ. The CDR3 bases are TGCGCCAGCAGCATGCTAGACCGCCTGATCTATGGCTACACCTTC. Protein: CASSMLDRLIYGYTF. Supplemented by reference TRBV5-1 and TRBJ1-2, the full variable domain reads KAGVTQTPRYLIKTRGQQVTLSCSPISGHRSVSWYQQTPGQGLQFLFEYFSETQRNKGNFPGRFSGRQFSNSRSEMNVSTLELGDSALYLCASSMLDRLIYGYTFGSGTRLTVV.

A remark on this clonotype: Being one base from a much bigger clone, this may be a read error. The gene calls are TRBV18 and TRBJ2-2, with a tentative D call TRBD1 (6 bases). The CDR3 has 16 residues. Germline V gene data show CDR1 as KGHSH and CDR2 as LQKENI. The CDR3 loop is CASPPPDNRATGELFF. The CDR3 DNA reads TGTGCCAGCCCACCACCGGATAACAGGGCCACCGGGGAGCTGTTTTTT.

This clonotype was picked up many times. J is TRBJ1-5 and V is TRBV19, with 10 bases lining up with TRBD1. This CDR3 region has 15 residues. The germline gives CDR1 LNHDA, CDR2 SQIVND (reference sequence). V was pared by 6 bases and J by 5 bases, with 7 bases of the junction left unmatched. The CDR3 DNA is TGTGCCAGTAGCGTTAGGACAGGGGGTCATCAGCCCCAGCATTTT. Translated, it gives CASSVRTGGHQPQHF.

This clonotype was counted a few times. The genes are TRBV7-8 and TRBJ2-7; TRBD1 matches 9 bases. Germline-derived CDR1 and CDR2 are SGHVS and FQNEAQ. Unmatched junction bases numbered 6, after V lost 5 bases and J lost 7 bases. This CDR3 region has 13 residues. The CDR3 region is CASSTDRGGEQYF. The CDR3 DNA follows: TGTGCCAGCAGCACGGACAGGGGAGGAGAGCAGTACTTC.

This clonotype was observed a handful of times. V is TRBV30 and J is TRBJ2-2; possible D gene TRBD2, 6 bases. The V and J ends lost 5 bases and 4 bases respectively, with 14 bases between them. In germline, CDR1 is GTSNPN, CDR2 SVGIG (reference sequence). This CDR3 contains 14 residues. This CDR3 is CAWSSGVSTGELFF. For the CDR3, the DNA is TGTGCCTGGTCTTCGGGAGTGAGCACCGGGGAGCTGTTTTTT.

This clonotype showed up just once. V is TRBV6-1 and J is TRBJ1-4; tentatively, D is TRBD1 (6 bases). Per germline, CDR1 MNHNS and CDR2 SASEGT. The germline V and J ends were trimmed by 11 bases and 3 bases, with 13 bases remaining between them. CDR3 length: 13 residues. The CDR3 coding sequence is TGTGCCTCACAGGAGGGGGCTAATGAAAAACTGTTTTTT. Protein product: CASQEGANEKLFF.

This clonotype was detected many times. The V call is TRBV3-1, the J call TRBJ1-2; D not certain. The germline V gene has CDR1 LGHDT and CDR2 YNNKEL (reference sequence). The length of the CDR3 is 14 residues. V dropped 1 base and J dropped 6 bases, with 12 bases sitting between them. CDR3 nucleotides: TGTGCCAGCAGCCAAGTTAGCGGACGAGATGGCTACACCTTC. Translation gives CASSQVSGRDGYTF.

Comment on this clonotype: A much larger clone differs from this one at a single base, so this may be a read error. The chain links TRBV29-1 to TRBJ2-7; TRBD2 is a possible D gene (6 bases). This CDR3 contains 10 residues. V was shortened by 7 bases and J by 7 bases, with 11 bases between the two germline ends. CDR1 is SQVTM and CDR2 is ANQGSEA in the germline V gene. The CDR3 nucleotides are TGCAGCGCCTACCGGGGGGAGCAGTACTTC. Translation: CSAYRGEQYF.

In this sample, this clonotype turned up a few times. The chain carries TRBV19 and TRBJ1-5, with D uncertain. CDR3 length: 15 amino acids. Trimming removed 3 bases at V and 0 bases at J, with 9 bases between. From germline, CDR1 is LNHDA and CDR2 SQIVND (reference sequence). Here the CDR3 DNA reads TGTGCCAGTAGTATGACGGGATATAGCAATCAGCCCCAGCATTTT. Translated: CASSMTGYSNQPQHF.

As DNA, the CDR3 is TGTGCCAGCAGCTTAGATCGCTTTAGCACAGATACGCAGTATTTT. This gives the protein CASSLDRFSTDTQYF. The chain joins TRBV28 to TRBJ2-3; no clear D gene. The CDR3 runs 15 residues. With 6 bases removed from V and 0 bases from J, the gap between germline ends came to 13 bases. Germline CDR1 reads MDHEN; CDR2 reads SYDVKM.

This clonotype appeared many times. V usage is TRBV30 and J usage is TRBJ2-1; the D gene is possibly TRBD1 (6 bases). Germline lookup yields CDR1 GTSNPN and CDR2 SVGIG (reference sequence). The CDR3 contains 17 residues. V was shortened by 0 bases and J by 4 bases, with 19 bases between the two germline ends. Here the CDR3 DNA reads TGTGCCTGGAGTGTAAGGGGGACCCCCACAGTATACAATGAGCAGTTCTTC. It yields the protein CAWSVRGTPTVYNEQFF.

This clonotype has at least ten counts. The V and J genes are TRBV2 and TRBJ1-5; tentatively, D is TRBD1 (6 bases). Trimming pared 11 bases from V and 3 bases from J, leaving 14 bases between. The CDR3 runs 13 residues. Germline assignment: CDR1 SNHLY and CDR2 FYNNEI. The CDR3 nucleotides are TGTGCCGGTTCAGGGGATAACAATCAGCCCCAGCATTTT. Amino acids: CAGSGDNNQPQHF.

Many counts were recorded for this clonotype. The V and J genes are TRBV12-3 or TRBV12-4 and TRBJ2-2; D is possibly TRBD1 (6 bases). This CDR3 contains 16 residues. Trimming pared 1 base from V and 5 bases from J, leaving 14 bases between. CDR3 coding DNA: TGTGCCAGCAGTTTAGACGGATCCCAGGGGACCGGGGAGCTGTTTTTT. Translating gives CASSLDGSQGTGELFF.

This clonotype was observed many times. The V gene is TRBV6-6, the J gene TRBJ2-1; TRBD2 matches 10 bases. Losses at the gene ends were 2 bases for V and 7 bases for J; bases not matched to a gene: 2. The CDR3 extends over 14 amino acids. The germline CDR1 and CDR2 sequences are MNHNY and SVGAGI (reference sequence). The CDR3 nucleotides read TGTGCCAGCAGTTACGAGACTAGCGGGAATGAGCAGTTCTTC. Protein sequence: CASSYETSGNEQFF.

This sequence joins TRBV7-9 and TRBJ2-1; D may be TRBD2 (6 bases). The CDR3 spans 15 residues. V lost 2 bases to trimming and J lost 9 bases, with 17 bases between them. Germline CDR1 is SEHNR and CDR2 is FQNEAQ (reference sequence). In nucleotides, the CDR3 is TGTGCCAGCAGCTTAACGTCGCCTAGCGCGGCTGAGCAGTTCTTC. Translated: CASSLTSPSAAEQFF.

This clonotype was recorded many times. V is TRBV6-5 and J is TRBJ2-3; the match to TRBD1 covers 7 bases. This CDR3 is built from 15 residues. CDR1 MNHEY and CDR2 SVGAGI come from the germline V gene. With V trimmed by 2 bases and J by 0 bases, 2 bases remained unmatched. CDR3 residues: CASSYGTASTDTQYF. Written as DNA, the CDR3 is TGTGCCAGCAGTTACGGGACAGCGAGCACAGATACGCAGTATTTT.

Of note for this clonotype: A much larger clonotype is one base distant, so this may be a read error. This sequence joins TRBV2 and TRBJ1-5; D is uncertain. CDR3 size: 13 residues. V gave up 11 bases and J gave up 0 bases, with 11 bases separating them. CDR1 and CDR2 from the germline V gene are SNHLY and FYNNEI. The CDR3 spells CAGATDSNQPQHF. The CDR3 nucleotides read TGTGCCGGCGCCACAGATAGCAATCAGCCCCAGCATTTT.

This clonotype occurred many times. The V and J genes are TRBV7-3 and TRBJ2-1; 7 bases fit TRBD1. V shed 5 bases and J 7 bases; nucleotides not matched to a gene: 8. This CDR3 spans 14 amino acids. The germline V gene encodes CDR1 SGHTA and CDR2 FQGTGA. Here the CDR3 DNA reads TGTGCCAGCAGCAAGGAAGGGGGCGTAAATGAGCAGTTCTTC. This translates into CASSKEGGVNEQFF.

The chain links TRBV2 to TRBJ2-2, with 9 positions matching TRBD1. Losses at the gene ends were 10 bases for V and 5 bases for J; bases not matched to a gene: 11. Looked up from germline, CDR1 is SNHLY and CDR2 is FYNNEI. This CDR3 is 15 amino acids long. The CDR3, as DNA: TGTGCCACCAGCACGCGACAGGGGGGGACCGGGGAGCTGTTTTTT. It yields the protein CATSTRQGGTGELFF.

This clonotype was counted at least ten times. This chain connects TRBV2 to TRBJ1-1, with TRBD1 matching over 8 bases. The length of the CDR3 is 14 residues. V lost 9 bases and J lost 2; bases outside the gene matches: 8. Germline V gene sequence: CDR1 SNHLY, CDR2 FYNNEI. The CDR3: CASKAGGPNTEAFF. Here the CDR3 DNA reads TGTGCCAGTAAAGCAGGGGGCCCAAACACTGAAGCTTTCTTT.